Sequencing of this T cell receptor beta chain was carried out in a study of blood T cell repertoires in COVID-19. Germline lookup yields CDR1 KGHSH and CDR2 LQKENI. There are 14 residues in the CDR3. V gave up 1 base and J gave up 0 bases, with 3 bases separating them. Only in-frame clones appear in the TCRdb table, and some are missing; sequencing was by immunoSEQ multiplex PCR. Here the sample spans tens of thousands of clones, 80% to 90% being singletons. This receptor was obtained from a man at least 80 years old in a cohort sampled during active COVID-19. The rearrangement uses TRBV18 and TRBJ2-2; D not certain. Sequenced sample: peripheral blood. CDR3 sequence reads: CASSPLANTGELFF. In DNA form, the CDR3 reads TGTGCCAGCTCACCACTAGCGAACACCGGGGAGCTGTTTTTT. The full variable domain, with the rest looked up from reference TRBV18 and TRBJ2-2, is NAGVMQNPRHLVRRRGQEARLRCSPMKGHSHVYWYRQLPEEGLKFMVYLQKENIIDESGMPKERFSAEFPKEGPSILRIQQVVRGDSAAYFCASSPLANTGELFFGEGSRLTVL.